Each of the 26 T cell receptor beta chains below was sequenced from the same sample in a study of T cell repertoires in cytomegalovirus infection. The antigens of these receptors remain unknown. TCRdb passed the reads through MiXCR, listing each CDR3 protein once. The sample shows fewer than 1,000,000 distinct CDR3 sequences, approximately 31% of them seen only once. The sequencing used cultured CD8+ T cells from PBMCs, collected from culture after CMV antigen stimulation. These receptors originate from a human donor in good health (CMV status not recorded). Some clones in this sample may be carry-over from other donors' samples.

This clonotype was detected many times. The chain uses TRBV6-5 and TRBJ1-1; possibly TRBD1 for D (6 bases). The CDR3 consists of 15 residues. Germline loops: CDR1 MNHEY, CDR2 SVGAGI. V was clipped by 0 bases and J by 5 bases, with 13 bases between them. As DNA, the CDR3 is TGTGCCAGCAGTTACTCCTCGGGGGCGGATACTGAAGCTTTCTTT. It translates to CASSYSSGADTEAFF.

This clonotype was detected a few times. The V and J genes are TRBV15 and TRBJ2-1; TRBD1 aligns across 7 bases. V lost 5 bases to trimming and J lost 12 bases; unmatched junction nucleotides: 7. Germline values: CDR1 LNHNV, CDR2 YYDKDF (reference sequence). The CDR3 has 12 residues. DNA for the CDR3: TGTGCCACCAGCGCACAGGGGAAGGGGCAGTTCTTC. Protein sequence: CATSAQGKGQFF.

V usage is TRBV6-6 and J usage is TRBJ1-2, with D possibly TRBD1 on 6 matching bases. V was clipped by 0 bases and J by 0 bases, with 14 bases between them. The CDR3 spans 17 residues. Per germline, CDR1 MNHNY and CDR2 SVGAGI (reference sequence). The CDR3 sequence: CASSYSIGGGTNYGYTF. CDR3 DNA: TGTGCCAGCAGTTACTCTATAGGAGGGGGAACTAACTATGGCTACACCTTC.

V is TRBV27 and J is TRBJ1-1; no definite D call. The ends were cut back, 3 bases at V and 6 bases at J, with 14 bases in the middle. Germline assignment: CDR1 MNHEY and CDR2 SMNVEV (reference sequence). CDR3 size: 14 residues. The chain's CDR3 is CASSFIASGPEAFF. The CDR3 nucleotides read TGTGCCAGCAGTTTTATAGCTTCGGGTCCTGAAGCTTTCTTT.

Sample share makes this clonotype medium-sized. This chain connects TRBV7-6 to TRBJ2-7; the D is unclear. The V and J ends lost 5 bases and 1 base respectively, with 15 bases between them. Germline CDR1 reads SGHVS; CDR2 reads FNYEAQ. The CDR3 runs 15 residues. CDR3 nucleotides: TGTGCCAGCAGCCCCTCCAGGAGCCCTTCCTACGAGCAGTACTTC. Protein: CASSPSRSPSYEQYF.

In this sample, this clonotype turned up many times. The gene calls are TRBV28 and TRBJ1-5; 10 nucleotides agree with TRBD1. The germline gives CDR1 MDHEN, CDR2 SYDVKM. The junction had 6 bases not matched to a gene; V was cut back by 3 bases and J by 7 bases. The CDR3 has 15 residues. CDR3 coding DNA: TGTGCCAGCAGTTTCGGACAGGGGGAAAGCCAGCCCCAGCATTTT. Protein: CASSFGQGESQPQHF.

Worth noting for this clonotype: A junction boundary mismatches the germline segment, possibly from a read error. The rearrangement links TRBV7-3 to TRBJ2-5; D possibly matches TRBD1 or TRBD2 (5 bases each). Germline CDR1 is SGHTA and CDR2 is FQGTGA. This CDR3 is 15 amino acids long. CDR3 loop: CVSRVVLGPQETQYF. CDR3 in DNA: TGTGTCAGCAGGGTAGTGTTGGGACCTCAAGAGACCCAGTACTTC.

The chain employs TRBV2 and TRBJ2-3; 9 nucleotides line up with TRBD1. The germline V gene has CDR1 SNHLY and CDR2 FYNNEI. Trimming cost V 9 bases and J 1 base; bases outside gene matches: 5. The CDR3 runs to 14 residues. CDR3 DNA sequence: TGTGCCAGTTGGACAGGGGACCGCACAGATACGCAGTATTTT. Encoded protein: CASWTGDRTDTQYF.

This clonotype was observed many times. The CDR3 DNA follows: TGTGCCAGCAGCTTAGAGCTAGCGGGGGGGCCGGACGAGCAGTACTTC. It is translated as CASSLELAGGPDEQYF. V usage is TRBV7-2 and J usage is TRBJ2-7; 12 bases match TRBD2. This CDR3 region has 16 residues. Germline lookup yields CDR1 SGHTA and CDR2 FQGNSA. V lost 1 base, J lost 5 bases, and 6 bases stayed unmatched.

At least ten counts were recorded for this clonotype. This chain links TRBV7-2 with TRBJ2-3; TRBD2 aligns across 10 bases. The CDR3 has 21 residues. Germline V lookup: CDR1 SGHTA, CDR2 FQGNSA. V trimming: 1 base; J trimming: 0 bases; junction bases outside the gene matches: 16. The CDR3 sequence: CASSLGSGGPFYLSSTDTQYF. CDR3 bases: TGTGCCAGCAGCTTAGGTAGCGGGGGGCCCTTCTACCTTAGCAGCACAGATACGCAGTATTTT.

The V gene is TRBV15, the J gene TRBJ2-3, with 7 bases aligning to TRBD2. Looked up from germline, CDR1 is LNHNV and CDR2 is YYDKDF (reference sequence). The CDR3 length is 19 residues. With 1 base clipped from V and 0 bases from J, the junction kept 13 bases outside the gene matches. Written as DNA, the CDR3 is TGTGCCACCAGCAGAGCGGCGGGTCGACTCGGGAGGAGCACAGATACGCAGTATTTT. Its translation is CATSRAAGRLGRSTDTQYF. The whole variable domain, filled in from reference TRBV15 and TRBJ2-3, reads DAMVIQNPRYQVTQFGKPVTLSCSQTLNHNVMYWYQQKSSQAPKLLFHYYDKDFNNEADTPDNFQSRRPNTSFCFLDIRSPGLGDTAMYLCATSRAAGRLGRSTDTQYFGPGTRLTVL.

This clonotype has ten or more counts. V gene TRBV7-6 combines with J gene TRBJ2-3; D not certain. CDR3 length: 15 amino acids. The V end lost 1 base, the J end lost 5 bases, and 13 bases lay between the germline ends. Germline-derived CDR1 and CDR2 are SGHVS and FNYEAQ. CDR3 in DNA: TGTGCCAGCAGCTTAGGGGGTAGTGGCGGAGATACGCAGTATTTT. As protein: CASSLGGSGGDTQYF.

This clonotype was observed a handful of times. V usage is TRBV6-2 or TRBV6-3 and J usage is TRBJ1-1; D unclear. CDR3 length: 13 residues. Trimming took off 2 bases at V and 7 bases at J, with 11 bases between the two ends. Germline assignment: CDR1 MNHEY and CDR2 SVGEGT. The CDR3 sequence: CASSYLHRDEAFF. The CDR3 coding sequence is TGTGCCAGCAGTTACCTTCATAGGGATGAAGCTTTCTTT.

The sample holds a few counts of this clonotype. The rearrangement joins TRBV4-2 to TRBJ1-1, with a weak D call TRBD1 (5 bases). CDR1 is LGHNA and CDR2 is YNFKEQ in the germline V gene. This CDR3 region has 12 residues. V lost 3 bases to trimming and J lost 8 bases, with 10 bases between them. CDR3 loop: CASSQGTVEAFF. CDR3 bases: TGTGCCAGCAGCCAGGGGACCGTCGAAGCTTTCTTT.

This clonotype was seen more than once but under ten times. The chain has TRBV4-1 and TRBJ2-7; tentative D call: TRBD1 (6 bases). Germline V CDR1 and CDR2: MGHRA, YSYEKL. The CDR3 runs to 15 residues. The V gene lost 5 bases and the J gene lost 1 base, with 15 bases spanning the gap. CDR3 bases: TGCGCCAGCAGCTTCCGGGACACTTCGTCCTACGAGCAGTACTTC. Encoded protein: CASSFRDTSSYEQYF.

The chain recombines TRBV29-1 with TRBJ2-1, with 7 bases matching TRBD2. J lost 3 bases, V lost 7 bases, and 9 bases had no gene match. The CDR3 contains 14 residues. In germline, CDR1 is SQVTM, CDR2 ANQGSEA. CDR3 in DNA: TGCAGCGCGATCCCAGCGGGGTTCTACAATGAGCAGTTCTTC. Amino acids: CSAIPAGFYNEQFF.

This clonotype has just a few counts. The CDR3 DNA sequence: TGTGCCAGCAGCGGGACGGGGGAGGGATCCTACGAGCAGTACTTC. Translated, it gives CASSGTGEGSYEQYF. This rearrangement joins TRBV5-4 to TRBJ2-7; 7 positions agree with TRBD2. The germline CDR1 and CDR2 sequences are SGHNT and YYREEE (reference sequence). The CDR3 length is 15 residues. The ends lost 4 bases at V and 1 base at J; junction bases unmatched: 8.

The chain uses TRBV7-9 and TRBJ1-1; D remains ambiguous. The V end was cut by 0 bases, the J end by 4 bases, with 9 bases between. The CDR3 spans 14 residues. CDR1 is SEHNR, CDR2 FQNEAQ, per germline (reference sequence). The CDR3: CASSLAALSTEAFF. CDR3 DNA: TGTGCCAGCAGCTTAGCGGCGTTAAGCACTGAAGCTTTCTTT.

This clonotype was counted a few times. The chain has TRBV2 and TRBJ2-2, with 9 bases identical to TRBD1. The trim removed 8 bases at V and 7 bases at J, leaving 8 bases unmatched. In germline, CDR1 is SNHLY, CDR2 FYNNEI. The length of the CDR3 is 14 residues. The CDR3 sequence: CASGDRAVSGELFF. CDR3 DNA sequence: TGTGCCAGCGGGGACAGGGCGGTCAGCGGGGAGCTGTTTTTT.

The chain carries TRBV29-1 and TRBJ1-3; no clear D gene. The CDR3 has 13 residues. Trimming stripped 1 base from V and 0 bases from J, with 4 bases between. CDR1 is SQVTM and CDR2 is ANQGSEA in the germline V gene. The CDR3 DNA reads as TGCAGCGTTGAAGCCGTCTCTGGAAACACCATATATTTT. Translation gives CSVEAVSGNTIYF.

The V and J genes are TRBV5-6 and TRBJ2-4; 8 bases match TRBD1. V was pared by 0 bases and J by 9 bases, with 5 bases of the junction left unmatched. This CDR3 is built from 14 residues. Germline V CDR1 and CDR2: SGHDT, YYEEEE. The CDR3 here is CASSLGQGLVIQYF. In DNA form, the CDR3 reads TGTGCCAGCAGCTTGGGACAGGGGCTGGTCATTCAGTACTTC.

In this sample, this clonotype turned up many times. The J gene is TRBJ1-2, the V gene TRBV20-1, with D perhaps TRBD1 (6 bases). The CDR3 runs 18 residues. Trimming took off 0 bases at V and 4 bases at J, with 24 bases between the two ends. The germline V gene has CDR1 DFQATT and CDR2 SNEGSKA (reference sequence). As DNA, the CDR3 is TGCAGTGCTAGAGAATTACTTTACAGGGAGGTCCCAGGCTATGGCTACACCTTC. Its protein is CSARELLYREVPGYGYTF.

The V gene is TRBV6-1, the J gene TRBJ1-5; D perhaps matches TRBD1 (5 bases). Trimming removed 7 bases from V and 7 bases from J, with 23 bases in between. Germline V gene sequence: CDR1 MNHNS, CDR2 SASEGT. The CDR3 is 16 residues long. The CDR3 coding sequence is TGTGCCAGCACCACCTGGGGATCGGGGCCCAGGCAGCCCCAGCATTTT. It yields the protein CASTTWGSGPRQPQHF.

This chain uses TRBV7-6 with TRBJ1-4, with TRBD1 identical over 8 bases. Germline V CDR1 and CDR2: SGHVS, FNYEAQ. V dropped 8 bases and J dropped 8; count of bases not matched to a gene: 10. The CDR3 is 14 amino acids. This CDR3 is CASHSDRDREKLFF. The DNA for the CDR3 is TGTGCCAGCCATTCGGACAGGGATAGAGAAAAACTGTTTTTT. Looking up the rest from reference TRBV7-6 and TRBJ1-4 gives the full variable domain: GAGVSQSPRYKVTKRGQDVALRCDPISGHVSLYWYRQALGQGPEFLTYFNYEAQQDKSGLPNDRFSAERPEGSISTLTIQRTEQRDSAMYRCASHSDRDREKLFFGSGTQLSVL.

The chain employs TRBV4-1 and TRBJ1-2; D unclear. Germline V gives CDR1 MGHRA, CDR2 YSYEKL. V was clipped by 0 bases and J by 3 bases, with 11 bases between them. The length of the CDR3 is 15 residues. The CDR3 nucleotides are TGCGCCAGCAGCCAAGATTTGGGTCGGGACTATGGCTACACCTTC. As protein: CASSQDLGRDYGYTF.

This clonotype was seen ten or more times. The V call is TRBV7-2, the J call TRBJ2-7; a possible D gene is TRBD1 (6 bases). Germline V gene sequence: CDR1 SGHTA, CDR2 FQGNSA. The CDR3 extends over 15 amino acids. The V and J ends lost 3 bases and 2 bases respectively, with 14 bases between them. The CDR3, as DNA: TGTGCCAGCAGCTTCTCCGGGACATCTACCTACGAGCAGTACTTC. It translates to CASSFSGTSTYEQYF. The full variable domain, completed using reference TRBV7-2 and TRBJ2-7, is GAGVSQSPSNKVTEKGKDVELRCDPISGHTALYWYRQSLGQGLEFLIYFQGNSAPDKSGLPSDRFSAERTGGSVSTLTIQRTQQEDSAVYLCASSFSGTSTYEQYFGPGTRLTVT.